These T cell receptor beta chains were read from a single sample in a study of blood T cell repertoires in COVID-19. TCRdb's copy holds only in-frame clones and misses some; the assay was immunoSEQ multiplex PCR. The top ten hold around 7.8% of the sample, which has under 350,000 clones, over 75% seen once. Sequenced: peripheral blood. The receptor set was obtained from a human donor in a cohort sampled during active COVID-19. Each CDR3 is given without its conserved first and last residue.

cdr3_aa | j_call | v_call
ASSPEKGLLRDEQF | TRBJ2-1 | TRBV18
ASSRHRESSSSYNEQF | TRBJ2-1 | TRBV14
ASSWIQGATDTQY | TRBJ2-3 | TRBV5-1
ASSLRQAFDEQY | TRBJ2-7 | TRBV11-2
AWSTAAGVSNQPQH | TRBJ1-5 | TRBV30
ASQPRLANEQF | TRBJ2-1 | TRBV6-5
ASKVAGGATYEQY | TRBJ2-7 | TRBV10-2
ASRTGAYGYT | TRBJ1-2 | TRBV28
ASSLDTGLDTEAF | TRBJ1-1 | TRBV11-2
ASSLILTAHATNEKLF | TRBJ1-4 | TRBV7-3
ASSLRTVNTEAF | TRBJ1-1 | TRBV5-1
ASSLQEFGYGYT | TRBJ1-2 | TRBV27
ASSQDRAANEQF | TRBJ2-1 | TRBV4-2
ASSMGGSTEAF | TRBJ1-1 | TRBV19
ATSNLGQNTEAF | TRBJ1-1 | TRBV15
ASRRTNEQY | TRBJ2-7 | TRBV2
ASSYRGYEQY | TRBJ2-7 | TRBV11-2
AISESAGNYGYT | TRBJ1-2 | TRBV10-3
ASSRGLTGTGELF | TRBJ2-2 | TRBV5-1
ASSTGGEANYGYT | TRBJ1-2 | TRBV6-2/TRBV6-3